This T cell receptor (beta chain) came from a study of T cells expressing NK-cell markers. About the research overall: With respect to HCMV, seven of the eight sequenced donors were seropositive, and one was seronegative. Study-level points and caveats: Questions lingered over whether expanded NKG2C+ T cell clones were HCMV-specific.

Germline V lookup: CDR1 MNHEY, CDR2 SMNVEV (reference sequence). The CDR3 has 15 residues. A word on this clonotype: The antigen is unknown.

As the method of synthesis, 5'RACE template switching with UMIs yielded TCR beta cDNA. TCRdb re-called the 5' RACE reads and gives one entry per CDR3 protein, without DNA. The listing records some 140,000 distinct CDR3 sequences. This TCR derives from a woman in her 50s in good health. Sequencing used blood T cells: a sorted CD56 or NKG2C T cell subset, CD4+ or CD8+ T cells, or bulk PBMC T cells (not recorded which). The chain carries TRBV27 and TRBJ2-5. CDR3 residues: CASSFSTGFQETQYF.